A single count supports the clone carrying this TCR beta chain. These data come from a study of T cell changes during pregnancy in multiple sclerosis. The repertoire was sequenced with immunoSEQ multiplex PCR; TCRdb's copy has only in-frame clones and lacks some. The sample lists 23,000 or so clones, 80% to 90% occurring once. The CDR3 spans 12 residues. The V gene lost 4 bases and the J gene lost 3 bases, with 8 bases spanning the gap. Germline V CDR1 and CDR2: SGHKS, YYEKEE (reference sequence). The receptor was isolated from a female donor in good health, enrolled as a control in a pregnancy study. The material was CD8+ T cells from peripheral blood mononuclear cells, obtained in the first trimester of pregnancy. J is TRBJ2-7 and V is TRBV5-5, with D hard to call. The CDR3, as DNA: TGTGCCAGCAGCGCCTCCAGCTACGAGCAGTACTTC. Translating gives CASSASSYEQYF.